Each of the 27 T cell receptor beta chains below was sequenced from the same sample in a study of T cells after somatic rescue of genetic block. The protocol was immunoSEQ multiplex PCR, while the TCRdb copy is restricted to in-frame clones and leaves out a portion. The data show 95,000 to 120,000 clones, about 89% seen once. Sequenced: peripheral blood mononuclear cells (PBMCs). These receptors came from a woman under 30.

The CDR3 loop reads CASSLDGTSGWNEQFF. CDR3 nucleotide sequence: TGTGCCAGCAGCTTAGACGGGACTAGCGGGTGGAATGAGCAGTTCTTC. V usage is TRBV5-5 and J usage is TRBJ2-1; 12 nucleotides align to TRBD2. The CDR3 covers 16 residues. V lost 2 bases, J lost 7 bases, and 7 bases stayed unmatched. Germline V gene lookup returns CDR1 SGHKS and CDR2 YYEKEE (reference sequence).

V gene TRBV19 combines with J gene TRBJ2-7; the D is unclear. Trimming shortened V by 7 bases and J by 2 bases, and 27 bases separated the two germline ends. The CDR3 contains 18 residues. Germline values: CDR1 LNHDA, CDR2 SQIVND (reference sequence). CDR3 coding DNA: TGTGCCAGTACTCGCGAGCGTCCAGGACCTACTACTCCCTACGAGCAGTACTTC. Its protein is CASTRERPGPTTPYEQYF.

The chain is built from TRBV5-1 and TRBJ1-3; 9 nucleotides match TRBD1. Germline-derived CDR1 and CDR2 are SGHRS and YFSETQ. Germline trimming cut 0 bases from V and 0 bases from J; bases unmatched to any gene: 4. This CDR3 region has 17 residues. The CDR3 spells CASSLVGTGPSGNTIYF. The DNA of the CDR3 is TGCGCCAGCAGCTTGGTCGGGACAGGGCCCTCTGGAAACACCATATATTTT.

The J gene is TRBJ2-7, the V gene TRBV7-2; the D gene is possibly TRBD1 (5 bases). The length of the CDR3 is 17 residues. V was cut by 1 base and J by 5 bases, with 21 bases left in between. In germline, CDR1 is SGHTA, CDR2 FQGNSA. CDR3 coding DNA: TGTGCCAGCAGCTTAGTAGGCAACGGCAGGGATGGGGACGAGCAGTACTTC. Translation: CASSLVGNGRDGDEQYF.

V gene TRBV9 combines with J gene TRBJ1-5; TRBD1 matches at 9 bases. Trimming at V came to 4 bases and at J to 2 bases, leaving 1 base not matched to a gene. The CDR3 is 14 residues long. Germline V lookup: CDR1 SGDLS, CDR2 YYNGEE. For the CDR3, the DNA is TGTGCCAGCAGCCGGGACAGGGGCAATCAGCCCCAGCATTTT. Protein product: CASSRDRGNQPQHF.

The chain uses TRBV5-1 and TRBJ1-2; 7 bases are shared with TRBD1. Losses at the gene ends were 3 bases for V and 3 bases for J; bases not matched to a gene: 5. The CDR3 loop spans 14 amino acids. Germline CDR1 is SGHRS and CDR2 is YFSETQ. The CDR3, as DNA: TGCGCCAGCAGCTCTTTTACAGGGGACTATGGCTACACCTTC. Translated: CASSSFTGDYGYTF.

V is TRBV29-1 and J is TRBJ2-5; tentatively, D is TRBD1 (6 bases). CDR3 length: 15 residues. Trimming cost V 7 bases and J 5 bases, with 23 bases left between them. CDR1 is SQVTM and CDR2 is ANQGSEA in the germline V gene. The CDR3, as DNA: TGCAGCGCTGATACAGAACCCGGGACATCGGAGACCCAGTACTTC. Translated: CSADTEPGTSETQYF.

The chain couples TRBV13 to TRBJ2-2; TRBD1 matches at 8 bases. CDR3 length equals 16 residues. The junction had 9 bases not matched to a gene; V was cut back by 5 bases and J by 4 bases. Germline V CDR1 and CDR2: PRHDT, FYEKMQ (reference sequence). The CDR3 DNA reads as TGTGCCAGCAGCCCTCGACAGGGGCGCGGCACCGGGGAGCTGTTTTTT. Translated, it gives CASSPRQGRGTGELFF.

This clone was counted once. This chain uses TRBV2 with TRBJ1-5, with 7 bases identical to TRBD1. V lost 2 bases to trimming and J lost 7 bases; unmatched junction nucleotides: 5. Germline V gene data show CDR1 as SNHLY and CDR2 as FYNNEI. This CDR3 has 14 residues. The CDR3 loop reads CASSEQGVGQPQHF. Written as DNA, the CDR3 is TGTGCCAGCAGTGAACAGGGGGTAGGACAGCCCCAGCATTTT. Supplemented by reference TRBV2 and TRBJ1-5, the full variable domain reads EPEVTQTPSHQVTQMGQEVILRCVPISNHLYFYWYRQILGQKVEFLVSFYNNEISEKSEIFDDQFSVERPDGSNFTLKIRSTKLEDSAMYFCASSEQGVGQPQHFGDGTRLSIL.

J is TRBJ2-1 and V is TRBV5-1; D is unclear. V was cut by 1 base and J by 8 bases, with 7 bases left in between. Germline loops: CDR1 SGHRS, CDR2 YFSETQ. The CDR3 loop spans 12 amino acids. The CDR3 protein is CASSLNVDEQFF. CDR3 DNA: TGCGCCAGCAGCTTGAACGTCGATGAGCAGTTCTTC.

This chain uses TRBV18 with TRBJ2-1; 10 positions agree with TRBD2. This CDR3 is 18 amino acids long. Per the germline V gene, CDR1 is KGHSH and CDR2 is LQKENI. Trimming cost V 1 base and J 0 bases; bases outside gene matches: 6. CDR3 residues: CASSPRSGGTSSYNEQFF. For the CDR3, the DNA is TGTGCCAGCTCACCACGTAGCGGGGGGACCAGCTCCTACAATGAGCAGTTCTTC.

The chain recombines TRBV11-1 with TRBJ2-5, with D perhaps assigned TRBD1 or TRBD2 (5 bases each). Germline V gene sequence: CDR1 SGHAT, CDR2 FQDESV (reference sequence). Trimming left V 5 bases short and J 0 bases short, with 7 bases between. The CDR3 length is 13 residues. CDR3 loop: CASSLGHQETQYF. The CDR3 DNA reads as TGTGCCAGCAGCCTGGGACACCAAGAGACCCAGTACTTC. The variable domain in full, with the rest retrieved from reference TRBV11-1 and TRBJ2-5, is EAEVAQSPRYKITEKSQAVAFWCDPISGHATLYWYRQILGQGPELLVQFQDESVVDDSQLPKDRFSAERLKGVDSTLKIQPAELGDSAMYLCASSLGHQETQYFGPGTRLLVL.

V usage is TRBV7-8 and J usage is TRBJ2-5, with D perhaps matching TRBD2 (5 bases). The CDR3 contains 11 residues. Germline-derived CDR1 and CDR2 are SGHVS and FQNEAQ. Trimming took 4 bases from V and 12 from J, leaving 12 bases between them. Here the CDR3 DNA reads TGTGCCAGCAGCTCGGACTGGAAAAAGTACTTC. It codes for CASSSDWKKYF.

This rearrangement joins TRBV19 to TRBJ1-4, with 7 bases that match TRBD1. Trimming removed 4 bases from V and 2 bases from J; junction bases left unmatched: 7. The CDR3 totals 16 residues. Germline V gene data show CDR1 as LNHDA and CDR2 as SQIVND (reference sequence). CDR3: CASSRPQGLTNEKLFF. CDR3 bases: TGTGCCAGTAGTAGACCACAGGGGCTCACTAATGAAAAACTGTTTTTT.

The chain joins TRBV5-1 to TRBJ1-4, with D uncertain. Germline V gene data show CDR1 as SGHRS and CDR2 as YFSETQ. Deletions cut 1 base from V and 6 bases from J, with 13 bases between. The CDR3 sequence is 15 residues long. This CDR3 reads CASSLMGSEDEKLFF. The DNA for the CDR3 is TGCGCCAGCAGCTTGATGGGCAGTGAAGATGAAAAACTGTTTTTT. The whole variable domain, filled in from reference TRBV5-1 and TRBJ1-4, reads KAGVTQTPRYLIKTRGQQVTLSCSPISGHRSVSWYQQTPGQGLQFLFEYFSETQRNKGNFPGRFSGRQFSNSRSEMNVSTLELGDSALYLCASSLMGSEDEKLFFGSGTQLSVL.

This clone was counted a single time. The V and J genes are TRBV4-3 and TRBJ2-5; TRBD2 is a possible D gene (6 bases). This CDR3 contains 16 residues. The germline V gene has CDR1 LGHNA and CDR2 YSLEER. Trimming removed 0 bases from V and 5 bases from J, with 16 bases in between. The DNA of the CDR3 is TGCGCCAGCAGCCAAGATGGAGGAGGGGCGGGGGAGACCCAGTACTTC. It is translated as CASSQDGGGAGETQYF.

V and J are TRBV5-4 and TRBJ2-7; D is unresolved. Germline V gene data show CDR1 as SGHNT and CDR2 as YYREEE (reference sequence). This CDR3 is 13 amino acids long. Trimming stripped 2 bases from V and 0 bases from J, with 6 bases between. The CDR3 protein is CASSFGYSYEQYF. The CDR3 DNA reads as TGTGCCAGCAGCTTTGGCTACTCCTACGAGCAGTACTTC.

This clone appeared once. This chain connects TRBV5-1 to TRBJ1-1, with TRBD1 identical over 7 bases. Looked up from germline, CDR1 is SGHRS and CDR2 is YFSETQ. The CDR3 length is 15 residues. With 0 bases clipped from V and 1 base from J, the junction kept 3 bases outside the gene matches. CDR3 in DNA: TGCGCCAGCAGCTTGGTCGCAGGGGGGAACACTGAAGCTTTCTTT. Protein: CASSLVAGGNTEAFF.

The chain's CDR3 is CASASETGGLETQYF. The CDR3 nucleotides are TGTGCCAGCGCATCCGAGACAGGGGGTCTGGAGACCCAGTACTTC. The chain links TRBV7-2 to TRBJ2-5, with 9 bases that match TRBD1. Per the germline V gene, CDR1 is SGHTA and CDR2 is FQGNSA. The length of the CDR3 is 15 residues. V lost 8 bases and J lost 5; bases outside the gene matches: 12.

The chain uses TRBV7-2 and TRBJ1-1, with unresolved D. Germline CDR1 SGHTA, CDR2 FQGNSA. This CDR3 region has 13 residues. V lost 1 base and J 2 bases, leaving 5 bases between the germline ends. CDR3: CASSLDRNTEAFF. CDR3 DNA sequence: TGTGCCAGCAGCTTAGACAGAAACACTGAAGCTTTCTTT.

V and J are TRBV7-9 and TRBJ2-3, with D possibly matching TRBD1 (6 bases). This CDR3 spans 19 amino acids. V lost 4 bases to trimming and J lost 5 bases, with 28 bases between them. Germline CDR1 reads SEHNR; CDR2 reads FQNEAQ (reference sequence). The DNA for the CDR3 is TGTGCCAGCAGCTCTAGTTCCCCTACGACAGGAGGATATCAAGATACGCAGTATTTT. Translating gives CASSSSSPTTGGYQDTQYF.

The chain carries TRBV6-5 and TRBJ1-3; D remains unclear. The CDR3 totals 14 residues. Trimming removed 3 bases at V and 0 bases at J, with 6 bases between. Per the germline V gene, CDR1 is MNHEY and CDR2 is SVGAGI. The CDR3 loop reads CASSYTASGNTIYF. CDR3 nucleotides: TGTGCCAGCAGTTATACAGCCTCTGGAAACACCATATATTTT.

This clone was found once. The chain recombines TRBV11-3 with TRBJ1-2; D may be TRBD1 (5 bases). Trimming removed 1 base from V and 1 base from J, with 7 bases in between. This CDR3 is built from 14 residues. Germline assignment: CDR1 SGHNT and CDR2 YENEEA. CDR3 protein: CASSLGGVNYGYTF. The DNA for the CDR3 is TGTGCCAGCAGCTTAGGGGGGGTTAACTATGGCTACACCTTC.

This chain links TRBV5-4 with TRBJ2-2; D perhaps matches TRBD2 (6 bases). The V gene's germline CDR1 is SGHNT and CDR2 YYREEE (reference sequence). CDR3 size: 16 residues. Trimming removed 3 bases from V and 5 bases from J, with 17 bases in between. The CDR3 bases are TGTGCCAGCAGCTCCGCTCCGGGAGTGCTTACCGGGGAGCTGTTTTTT. Translated, it gives CASSSAPGVLTGELFF.

CDR3 amino acids: CASSPGHNEKLFF. Here the CDR3 DNA reads TGTGCCAGCAGCCCGGGACATAATGAAAAACTGTTTTTT. The chain has TRBV7-9 and TRBJ1-4, with D possibly being TRBD1 (6 bases). In germline, CDR1 is SEHNR, CDR2 FQNEAQ (reference sequence). With 5 bases removed from V and 4 bases from J, the gap between germline ends came to 8 bases. The CDR3 totals 13 residues.

This chain joins TRBV4-3 and TRBJ1-3; no firm D call. Deletions cut 6 bases from V and 5 bases from J, with 17 bases between. Germline-derived CDR1 and CDR2 are LGHNA and YSLEER. The CDR3 sequence is 15 residues long. CDR3 DNA: TGCGCCAGCAGTCACGACTTTACAGAAAGAAACACCATATATTTT. The encoded protein is CASSHDFTERNTIYF.

The genes are TRBV2 and TRBJ1-2; TRBD1 might be the D (6 bases). The CDR3 is 14 amino acids. Germline lookup yields CDR1 SNHLY and CDR2 FYNNEI. Deletions cut 8 bases from V and 4 bases from J, with 17 bases between. CDR3 DNA sequence: TGTGCCAGCCTCCAGGGGACGGACACCTATGGCTACACCTTC. Amino acids: CASLQGTDTYGYTF.